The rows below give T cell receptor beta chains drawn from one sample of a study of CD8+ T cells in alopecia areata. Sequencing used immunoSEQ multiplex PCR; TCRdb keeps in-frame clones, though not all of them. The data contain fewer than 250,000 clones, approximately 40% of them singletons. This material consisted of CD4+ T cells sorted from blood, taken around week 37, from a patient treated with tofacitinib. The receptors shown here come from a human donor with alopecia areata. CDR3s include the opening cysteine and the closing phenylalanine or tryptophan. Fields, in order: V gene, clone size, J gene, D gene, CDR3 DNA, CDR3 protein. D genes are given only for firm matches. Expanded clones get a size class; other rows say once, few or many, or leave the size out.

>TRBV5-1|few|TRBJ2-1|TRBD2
TGCGCCAGCAGCTTGGCCGGCCTAGCGGGAGGGCAAAATGAGCAGTTCTTC
CASSLAGLAGGQNEQFF
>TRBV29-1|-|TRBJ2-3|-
TGCAGCGGCGGGACATTTGCTAGCACAGATACGCAGTATTTT
CSGGTFASTDTQYF
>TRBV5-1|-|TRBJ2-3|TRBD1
TGCGCCAGCGGCCGGGACAGGGTAGGAGATACGCAGTATTTT
CASGRDRVGDTQYF
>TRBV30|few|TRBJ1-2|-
TGTGCCTGGAGTTTAGGACAGCAAAGGGGCTACACCTTC
CAWSLGQQRGYTF
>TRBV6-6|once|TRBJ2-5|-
TGTGCCAGCAGTCGACCCCTGGGAGAGACCCAGTACTTC
CASSRPLGETQYF
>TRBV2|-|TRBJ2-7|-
TGTGCCAGCAGTCAAGACCCGACTAGCTACGAGCAGTACTTC
CASSQDPTSYEQYF
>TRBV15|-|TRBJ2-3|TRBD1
TGTGCCACCAGCAGACAGGGGGCTAAGCATACGCAGTATTTT
CATSRQGAKHTQYF
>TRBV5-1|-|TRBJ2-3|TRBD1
TGCGCCAGCAGCTTGGCGGACAGGTCGTCCACAGATACGCAGTATTTT
CASSLADRSSTDTQYF
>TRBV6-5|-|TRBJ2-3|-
TGTGCCAGTGGATTGGATACGCAGTATTTT
CASGLDTQYF
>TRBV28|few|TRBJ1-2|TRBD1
TGTGCCATCCGAGGGGGCCTAAGTCATGGCTACACCTTC
CAIRGGLSHGYTF
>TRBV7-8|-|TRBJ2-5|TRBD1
TGTGCCAGCAGCTTAGTACGTCGCGGGACAGGAGAGACCCAGTACTTC
CASSLVRRGTGETQYF
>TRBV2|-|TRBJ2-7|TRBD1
TGTGCCAGCAGTGTAGACAGGGGGGCCTACGAGCAGTACTTC
CASSVDRGAYEQYF
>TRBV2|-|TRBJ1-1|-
TGTGCCAGCGGGGGAGGTCCCCCGGGCACTGAAGCTTTCTTT
CASGGGPPGTEAFF
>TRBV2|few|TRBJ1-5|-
TGTGCCAGCAGTGAAGAGATACAGCCCCAGCATTTT
CASSEEIQPQHF
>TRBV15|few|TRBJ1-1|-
TGTGCCACCAGCGAGGGGCGCGTGAACACTGAAGCTTTCTTT
CATSEGRVNTEAFF
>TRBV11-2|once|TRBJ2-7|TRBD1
TGTGCCAGCAGCTATCGGACAGGGAACTACGAGCAGTACTTC
CASSYRTGNYEQYF
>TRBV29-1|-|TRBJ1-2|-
TGCAGCGTTGAAGATTCCCAGACAGCTAACTATGGCTACACCTTC
CSVEDSQTANYGYTF
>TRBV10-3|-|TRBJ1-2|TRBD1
TGTGCCATCAGTGATTGGACAGGGCGAGGCTACACCTTC
CAISDWTGRGYTF
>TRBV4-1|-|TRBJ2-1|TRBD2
TGCGCCAGCAGCGAACAGCGGGGGGCATCCTACAATGAGCAGTTCTTC
CASSEQRGASYNEQFF
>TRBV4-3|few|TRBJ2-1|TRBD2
TGCGCCAGCAGCCAAGTAACTAGCGGGGGACCCACAACCCTCAACAATGAGCAGTTCTTC
CASSQVTSGGPTTLNNEQFF
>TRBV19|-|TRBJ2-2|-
TGTGCCAGTAGAACGCAGGATTCCGCCGGGGAGCTGTTTTTT
CASRTQDSAGELFF
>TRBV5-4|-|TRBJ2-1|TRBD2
TGTGCCAGCAGCGTGGGACTAGCGGGAGGTCTAAGCAATGAGCAGTTCTTC
CASSVGLAGGLSNEQFF
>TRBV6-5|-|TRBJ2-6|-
TGTGCCAGCAGTTACTACAGGGTTTCTGGGGCCAACGTCCTGACTTTC
CASSYYRVSGANVLTF
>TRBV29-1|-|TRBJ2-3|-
TGCAGCGTTGATTCTGGCGGCACAGATACGCAGTATTTT
CSVDSGGTDTQYF
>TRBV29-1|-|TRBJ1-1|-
TGCAGCGTCTGGTCCGCCCTGAACACTGAAGCTTTCTTT
CSVWSALNTEAFF
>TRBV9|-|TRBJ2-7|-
TGTGCCAGCAGCTTCAGGGGATCCTACGAGCAGTACTTC
CASSFRGSYEQYF
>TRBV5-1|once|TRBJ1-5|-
TGCGCCAGCAGCTTGGTGGGGGGACAGCCCCAGCATTTT
CASSLVGGQPQHF
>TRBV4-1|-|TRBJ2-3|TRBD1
TGCGCCAGCAGCCAAGACAGGGGGCTCGCAGATACGCAGTATTTT
CASSQDRGLADTQYF
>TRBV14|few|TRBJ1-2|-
TGTGCCAGCAGCGCACAGGGTTTTTCTCGTGGCTACACCTTC
CASSAQGFSRGYTF
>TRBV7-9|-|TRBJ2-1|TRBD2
TGTGCCAGCACCAGCGGGATTGGCAATGAGCAGTTCTTC
CASTSGIGNEQFF
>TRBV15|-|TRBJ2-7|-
TGTGCCACTAGCCCTTGGGGGTCCTACGAGCAGTACTTC
CATSPWGSYEQYF
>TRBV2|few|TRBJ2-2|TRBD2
TGTGCCAGCAGTGGGACTAGCGGGACCGGGGAGCTGTTTTTT
CASSGTSGTGELFF
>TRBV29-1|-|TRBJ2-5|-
TGCAGCGTTAAACAGTACCAAGAGACCCAGTACTTC
CSVKQYQETQYF
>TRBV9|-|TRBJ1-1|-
TGTGCCAGCAGCTTAATCCGCACTGAAGCTTTCTTT
CASSLIRTEAFF
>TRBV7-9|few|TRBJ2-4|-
TGTGCCAGCAGCTTAGGGGCCGACATTCAGTACTTC
CASSLGADIQYF
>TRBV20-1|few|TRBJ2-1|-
TGCAGTGCTAGAGACAACAATGAGCAGTTCTTC
CSARDNNEQFF
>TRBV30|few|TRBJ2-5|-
TGTGCCTGGAGTGCCCGGCGCCGACCGGGGGAGACCCAGTACTTC
CAWSARRRPGETQYF
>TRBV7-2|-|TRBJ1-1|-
TGTGCCAGCAGCTTAGGGACAGTTAACACTGAAGCTTTCTTT
CASSLGTVNTEAFF
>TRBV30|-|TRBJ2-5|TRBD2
TGTGCGATCGATTGGGGGGGTCGGGAGACCCAGTACTTC
CAIDWGGRETQYF
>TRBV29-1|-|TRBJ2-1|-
TGCAGCTCTAGGGCCACTAGCACCAATGAGCAGTTCTTC
CSSRATSTNEQFF
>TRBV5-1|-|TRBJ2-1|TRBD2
TGCGCCAGCAGCTCGGGGGGCGGGAGGACCTACAATGAGCAGTTCTTC
CASSSGGGRTYNEQFF